This is a list of T cell receptor beta chains from one sample in a study of cytomegalovirus exposure and HLA in healthy donors. Data came from immunoSEQ multiplex PCR; TCRdb stores just in-frame clones and leaves some out. In the table there are about 220,000 clones, approximately 83% of which are singletons. The material sequenced was PBMCs. These receptors were obtained from a boy aged 2 to 9 in good health and CMV-seronegative. Both conserved end residues are part of each CDR3. Fields, in order: V gene, J gene, D gene, clone size, CDR3 protein, CDR3 DNA. D genes are given only for firm matches. Only some rows state a clone size, as once, few, many or a class for expanded clones.

v_gene: TRBV19
j_gene: TRBJ1-2
d_gene: TRBD1
abundance: NA
CDR3aa: CASSIDIDRGHGYTF
CDR3nt: TGTGCCAGTAGTATAGATATCGACAGGGGGCATGGCTACACCTTC

v_gene: TRBV7-2
j_gene: TRBJ2-7
d_gene: TRBD1
abundance: NA
CDR3aa: CASSGRTGRYEQYF
CDR3nt: TGTGCCAGCAGCGGACGGACAGGGAGGTACGAGCAGTACTTC

v_gene: TRBV6-1
j_gene: TRBJ2-5
d_gene: TRBD2
abundance: NA
CDR3aa: CASSEGSGGAETQYF
CDR3nt: TGTGCCAGCAGTGAAGGTAGCGGGGGGGCAGAGACCCAGTACTTC

v_gene: TRBV6-1
j_gene: TRBJ1-1
d_gene: NA
abundance: few
CDR3aa: CASSEEMNTEAFF
CDR3nt: TGTGCCAGCAGTGAGGAGATGAACACTGAAGCTTTCTTT

v_gene: TRBV9
j_gene: TRBJ1-1
d_gene: NA
abundance: NA
CDR3aa: CASSRRRDTEAFF
CDR3nt: TGTGCCAGCAGCCGGCGGAGGGACACTGAAGCTTTCTTT

v_gene: TRBV6-5
j_gene: TRBJ2-7
d_gene: NA
abundance: once
CDR3aa: CASSYSRESGEQYF
CDR3nt: TGTGCCAGCAGTTACTCCCGGGAGAGCGGCGAGCAGTACTTC

v_gene: TRBV7-6
j_gene: TRBJ2-4
d_gene: TRBD2
abundance: NA
CDR3aa: CASSLLLAEEAKNIQYF
CDR3nt: TGTGCCAGCAGCTTATTACTAGCGGAGGAGGCCAAAAACATTCAGTACTTC

v_gene: TRBV6-6
j_gene: TRBJ2-1
d_gene: TRBD1
abundance: NA
CDR3aa: CASSRDRGLVEQFF
CDR3nt: TGTGCCAGCAGTCGGGACAGGGGGCTGGTTGAGCAGTTCTTC

v_gene: TRBV7-8
j_gene: TRBJ2-5
d_gene: TRBD1
abundance: few
CDR3aa: CASSLWVGRGRGETQYF
CDR3nt: TGTGCCAGCAGCTTATGGGTAGGCAGGGGGCGCGGAGAGACCCAGTACTTC

v_gene: TRBV27
j_gene: TRBJ2-3
d_gene: TRBD2
abundance: NA
CDR3aa: CASSLLAEHTDTQYF
CDR3nt: TGTGCCAGCAGTTTACTAGCGGAGCACACAGATACGCAGTATTTT

v_gene: TRBV5-1
j_gene: TRBJ2-7
d_gene: TRBD1
abundance: few
CDR3aa: CASSPDRGAYEQYF
CDR3nt: TGCGCCAGCAGCCCCGACAGGGGCGCATACGAGCAGTACTTC

v_gene: TRBV6-5
j_gene: TRBJ2-7
d_gene: TRBD2
abundance: NA
CDR3aa: CASTSSTSGSYEQYF
CDR3nt: TGTGCCAGCACTTCTTCGACTAGCGGGTCCTACGAGCAGTACTTC

v_gene: TRBV19
j_gene: TRBJ1-1
d_gene: NA
abundance: NA
CDR3aa: CASSLTMNTEAFF
CDR3nt: TGTGCCAGTAGTTTAACAATGAACACTGAAGCTTTCTTT

v_gene: TRBV7-9
j_gene: TRBJ2-1
d_gene: NA
abundance: NA
CDR3aa: CASSFSAGNEQFF
CDR3nt: TGTGCCAGCAGCTTCAGCGCCGGCAATGAGCAGTTCTTC

v_gene: TRBV5-8
j_gene: TRBJ1-2
d_gene: NA
abundance: NA
CDR3aa: CASSLYREGATF
CDR3nt: TGTGCCAGCAGCTTGTACAGGGAAGGGGCCACCTTC

v_gene: TRBV30
j_gene: TRBJ2-7
d_gene: NA
abundance: NA
CDR3aa: CAWSRDSYEQYF
CDR3nt: TGTGCCTGGAGTAGAGACTCCTACGAGCAGTACTTC

v_gene: TRBV9
j_gene: TRBJ1-3
d_gene: NA
abundance: NA
CDR3aa: CASSVSSQGSGNTIYF
CDR3nt: TGTGCCAGCAGCGTCAGTAGTCAGGGGTCTGGAAACACCATATATTTT

v_gene: TRBV5-6
j_gene: TRBJ1-2
d_gene: TRBD1
abundance: few
CDR3aa: CASSSLGTDSANYGYTF
CDR3nt: TGTGCCAGCAGCTCGCTTGGGACAGACTCAGCTAACTATGGCTACACCTTC

v_gene: TRBV13
j_gene: TRBJ1-1
d_gene: TRBD1
abundance: NA
CDR3aa: CASSFSGQGPFF
CDR3nt: TGTGCCAGCAGCTTCTCAGGACAGGGACCTTTCTTT

v_gene: TRBV6-5
j_gene: TRBJ1-1
d_gene: NA
abundance: NA
CDR3aa: CASSLQGQANTEAFF
CDR3nt: TGTGCCAGTTCTCTTCAGGGGCAGGCGAACACTGAAGCTTTCTTT

v_gene: TRBV27
j_gene: TRBJ1-4
d_gene: NA
abundance: NA
CDR3aa: CASSLAFGDEKLFF
CDR3nt: TGTGCCAGCAGTTTAGCATTCGGGGATGAAAAACTGTTTTTT

v_gene: TRBV6-1
j_gene: TRBJ1-2
d_gene: TRBD1
abundance: NA
CDR3aa: CATADRARNYGYTF
CDR3nt: TGTGCCACAGCCGACAGGGCCCGTAACTATGGCTACACCTTC

v_gene: TRBV29-1
j_gene: TRBJ1-2
d_gene: NA
abundance: NA
CDR3aa: CSVEQGTYGYTF
CDR3nt: TGCAGCGTCGAACAGGGAACCTATGGCTACACCTTC

v_gene: TRBV5-6
j_gene: TRBJ1-1
d_gene: TRBD1
abundance: NA
CDR3aa: CASSLGTGWENTEAFF
CDR3nt: TGTGCCAGCAGCTTGGGGACAGGGTGGGAGAACACTGAAGCTTTCTTT

v_gene: TRBV25-1
j_gene: TRBJ2-7
d_gene: NA
abundance: NA
CDR3aa: CASSDQGRSSYEQYF
CDR3nt: TGTGCCAGCAGTGATCAGGGTAGGAGCTCCTACGAGCAGTACTTC

v_gene: TRBV7-8
j_gene: TRBJ2-1
d_gene: TRBD2
abundance: NA
CDR3aa: CASSAGLAGPEQFF
CDR3nt: TGTGCCAGCAGCGCGGGACTAGCGGGTCCTGAGCAGTTCTTC

v_gene: TRBV2
j_gene: TRBJ2-3
d_gene: NA
abundance: NA
CDR3aa: CANPDAARGLDTQYF
CDR3nt: TGTGCCAACCCGGATGCGGCTCGCGGACTAGATACGCAGTATTTT

v_gene: TRBV27
j_gene: TRBJ2-7
d_gene: NA
abundance: NA
CDR3aa: CASSFGRNYEQYF
CDR3nt: TGTGCCAGCAGTTTTGGCAGGAACTACGAGCAGTACTTC

v_gene: TRBV4-2
j_gene: TRBJ2-2
d_gene: TRBD2
abundance: NA
CDR3aa: CASSLSVGLALSGELFF
CDR3nt: TGTGCCAGCAGCTTATCCGTTGGACTAGCGTTGTCTGGGGAGCTGTTTTTT

v_gene: TRBV10-1
j_gene: TRBJ1-1
d_gene: NA
abundance: few
CDR3aa: CASSDRPGRAFEMDTEAFF
CDR3nt: TGCGCCAGCAGTGACCGTCCTGGCAGGGCGTTCGAGATGGACACTGAAGCTTTCTTT

v_gene: TRBV19
j_gene: TRBJ1-5
d_gene: TRBD1
abundance: NA
CDR3aa: CASSLQGGGQPQHF
CDR3nt: TGTGCCAGTAGCCTACAGGGGGGAGGGCAGCCCCAGCATTTT

v_gene: TRBV30
j_gene: TRBJ2-7
d_gene: TRBD1
abundance: NA
CDR3aa: CAQSARDRDYEQYF
CDR3nt: TGTGCCCAAAGTGCGCGGGACAGGGACTACGAGCAGTACTTC

v_gene: TRBV11-3
j_gene: TRBJ1-1
d_gene: NA
abundance: NA
CDR3aa: CASSLERGGNTEAFF
CDR3nt: TGTGCCAGCAGCTTAGAGCGGGGGGGGAACACTGAAGCTTTCTTT

v_gene: TRBV2
j_gene: TRBJ2-1
d_gene: NA
abundance: NA
CDR3aa: CASSALPTPGFPFF
CDR3nt: TGTGCCAGCAGTGCCTTACCGACCCCAGGATTCCCGTTCTTC

v_gene: TRBV6-5
j_gene: TRBJ1-6
d_gene: TRBD1
abundance: NA
CDR3aa: CASRTGGVNSPLHF
CDR3nt: TGTGCCAGCAGGACAGGGGGTGTGAATTCACCCCTCCACTTT

v_gene: TRBV4-1
j_gene: TRBJ2-2
d_gene: NA
abundance: NA
CDR3aa: CASSPPHTGELFF
CDR3nt: TGCGCCAGCAGCCCCCCCCATACCGGGGAGCTGTTTTTT

v_gene: TRBV25-1
j_gene: TRBJ2-6
d_gene: TRBD1
abundance: NA
CDR3aa: CASTLGQGATGANVLTF
CDR3nt: TGTGCCAGCACGTTAGGACAGGGGGCAACCGGGGCCAACGTCCTGACTTTC

v_gene: TRBV6-5
j_gene: TRBJ2-7
d_gene: NA
abundance: NA
CDR3aa: CASSYARNSYEQYF
CDR3nt: TGTGCCAGCAGTTACGCCAGGAACTCCTACGAGCAGTACTTC

v_gene: TRBV6-5
j_gene: TRBJ1-1
d_gene: TRBD1
abundance: NA
CDR3aa: CASSYSRTGTTEAFF
CDR3nt: TGTGCCAGCAGTTACTCTCGGACAGGGACCACTGAAGCTTTCTTT

v_gene: TRBV2
j_gene: TRBJ1-5
d_gene: NA
abundance: NA
CDR3aa: CASSLLEISNQPQHF
CDR3nt: TGTGCCAGCAGTCTTCTGGAGATTAGCAATCAGCCCCAGCATTTT

v_gene: TRBV4-1
j_gene: TRBJ1-6
d_gene: NA
abundance: NA
CDR3aa: CASSQGGQVSPLHF
CDR3nt: TGCGCCAGCAGCCAAGGAGGGCAAGTCTCACCCCTCCACTTT

v_gene: TRBV15
j_gene: TRBJ1-2
d_gene: NA
abundance: NA
CDR3aa: CATSKRRGGLGYGYTF
CDR3nt: TGTGCCACCAGCAAGCGGAGGGGGGGCCTAGGCTATGGCTACACCTTC

v_gene: TRBV29-1
j_gene: TRBJ2-1
d_gene: NA
abundance: once
CDR3aa: CSAGRRLSGNEQFF
CDR3nt: TGCAGCGCTGGGAGGAGGCTGTCAGGGAATGAGCAGTTCTTC

v_gene: TRBV5-1
j_gene: TRBJ2-7
d_gene: NA
abundance: NA
CDR3aa: CASSLGTGGAYEQYF
CDR3nt: TGCGCCAGCAGCTTGGGTACAGGGGGGGCCTACGAGCAGTACTTC

v_gene: TRBV5-1
j_gene: TRBJ2-5
d_gene: TRBD2
abundance: NA
CDR3aa: CASSPIPRLGGGQETQYF
CDR3nt: TGCGCCAGCAGCCCCATTCCAAGACTAGGCGGGGGGCAAGAGACCCAGTACTTC

v_gene: TRBV4-2
j_gene: TRBJ2-1
d_gene: TRBD2
abundance: NA
CDR3aa: CASRKSILAGGGDEQFF
CDR3nt: TGTGCCAGCAGGAAAAGTATTCTAGCGGGAGGCGGCGATGAGCAGTTCTTC

v_gene: TRBV7-8
j_gene: TRBJ1-5
d_gene: NA
abundance: few
CDR3aa: CASSSLTGVQLQSQHF
CDR3nt: TGTGCCAGCAGCTCGTTGACAGGCGTACAACTCCAGTCCCAGCATTTT

v_gene: TRBV7-8
j_gene: TRBJ1-2
d_gene: NA
abundance: NA
CDR3aa: CASSLGPNFNYGYTF
CDR3nt: TGTGCCAGCAGCCTTGGCCCAAATTTTAACTATGGCTACACCTTC

v_gene: TRBV6-5
j_gene: TRBJ2-3
d_gene: NA
abundance: once
CDR3aa: CASSSGGTSTDTQYF
CDR3nt: TGTGCCAGCAGCTCCGGGGGAACTAGCACAGATACGCAGTATTTT

v_gene: TRBV29-1
j_gene: TRBJ2-1
d_gene: NA
abundance: NA
CDR3aa: CSVAKPRGEQFF
CDR3nt: TGCAGCGTCGCAAAACCCAGGGGTGAGCAGTTCTTC

v_gene: TRBV6-1
j_gene: TRBJ1-2
d_gene: TRBD1
abundance: few
CDR3aa: CASSEADWTGNGYTF
CDR3nt: TGTGCCAGCAGTGAAGCGGATTGGACAGGGAATGGCTACACCTTC

v_gene: TRBV6-5
j_gene: TRBJ1-1
d_gene: NA
abundance: NA
CDR3aa: CASRPGQGRATEAFF
CDR3nt: TGTGCCAGCAGGCCTGGGCAGGGAAGAGCCACTGAAGCTTTCTTT

v_gene: TRBV19
j_gene: TRBJ2-3
d_gene: TRBD2
abundance: NA
CDR3aa: CASRTRTSGYTDTQYF
CDR3nt: TGTGCCAGTAGAACCAGGACTAGCGGATACACAGATACGCAGTATTTT

v_gene: TRBV10-2
j_gene: TRBJ2-1
d_gene: TRBD2
abundance: NA
CDR3aa: CASTYGAGAYNEQFF
CDR3nt: TGCGCCAGCACTTACGGGGCGGGAGCCTACAATGAGCAGTTCTTC

v_gene: TRBV2
j_gene: TRBJ2-1
d_gene: TRBD2
abundance: NA
CDR3aa: CASSHRTSDGGDEQFF
CDR3nt: TGTGCCAGCAGCCATAGGACTAGCGACGGGGGCGATGAGCAGTTCTTC